These 5 T cell receptor beta chains originate from one sample sequenced in a study of cytomegalovirus exposure and HLA in healthy donors. The PCR used 60 Vbeta and 13 Jbeta primers. Here immunoSEQ multiplex PCR was the method, and the copy in TCRdb shows in-frame clones only, minus some. The sample contains over 100,000 clones, 70% to 80% of which appear only once. Source material: PBMCs. These TCRs come from a middle-aged woman in good health and CMV-seropositive.

This clone was detected a few times. V gene TRBV4-1 combines with J gene TRBJ2-4; D is uncertain. V was clipped by 3 bases and J by 5 bases, with 17 bases between them. Per the germline V gene, CDR1 is MGHRA and CDR2 is YSYEKL. The CDR3 extends over 16 amino acids. CDR3 sequence reads: CASSHRPLRGENIQYF. CDR3 coding DNA: TGCGCCAGCAGCCATCGCCCTCTCCGCGGAGAAAACATTCAGTACTTC.

The chain recombines TRBV6-5 with TRBJ1-3; TRBD1 aligns across 7 bases. The germline CDR1 and CDR2 sequences are MNHEY and SVGAGI. This CDR3 has 16 residues. V gave up 0 bases and J gave up 2 bases; unmatched junction bases: 4. The CDR3 sequence is CASSYSQGMAGNTIYF. The CDR3 DNA reads TGTGCCAGCAGTTACTCACAGGGGATGGCTGGAAACACCATATATTTT.

J is TRBJ2-7 and V is TRBV5-4; D remains ambiguous. Germline CDR1 is SGHNT and CDR2 is YYREEE (reference sequence). The CDR3 has 14 amino acids. V dropped 0 bases and J dropped 4 bases, with 11 bases sitting between them. In DNA form, the CDR3 reads TGTGCCAGCAGCTTGGATTCCCGCACATACGAGCAGTACTTC. Encoded protein: CASSLDSRTYEQYF.

This clone was picked up one time. The chain uses TRBV6-5 and TRBJ2-3; D might be TRBD2 (5 bases). There are 16 residues in the CDR3. Trimming took off 2 bases at V and 0 bases at J, with 12 bases between the two ends. CDR1 and CDR2 (germline): MNHEY, SVGAGI. CDR3 sequence reads: CASSYGLTGSTDTQYF. CDR3 in DNA: TGTGCCAGCAGTTACGGGTTGACGGGGAGCACAGATACGCAGTATTTT.

This chain links TRBV30 with TRBJ1-5; a possible D gene is TRBD1 (5 bases). The CDR3 has 13 amino acids. Germline V gene lookup returns CDR1 GTSNPN and CDR2 SVGIG (reference sequence). V dropped 5 bases and J dropped 4 bases, with 12 bases sitting between them. CDR3 bases: TGTGCCTGGGGCGGGGAGGGGAATCAGCCCCAGCATTTT. Residues: CAWGGEGNQPQHF.